This TCR beta chain was identified in a study of T cell responses to AZD1222 COVID-19 vaccine. The V end was cut by 10 bases, the J end by 2 bases, with 16 bases between. CDR1 SNHLY and CDR2 FYNNEI come from the germline V gene. This CDR3 has 14 amino acids. Some second doses came at about 4 weeks and others at about 12 weeks; these were pooled. TCRdb keeps only in-frame clones here, not all; method: immunoSEQ multiplex PCR. The profile shows 95,000 to 150,000 clones, 84% of them singletons. The sequence was collected from an adult who received the AZD1222 COVID-19 vaccine. The sequences come from peripheral blood, collected 28 days after the second AZD1222 dose. The rearrangement joins TRBV2 to TRBJ2-3; D is perhaps TRBD1 or TRBD2 (5 bases each). The CDR3 reads CANWDGSSTDTQYF. CDR3 sequence (DNA): TGTGCCAACTGGGACGGATCTTCCACAGATACGCAGTATTTT.